What follows describes a single T cell receptor (beta chain). Its antigen is unknown. These data come from a study of post-analysis software for immune sequencing data. Looking at the study overall: The disease courses spanned relapsing-remitting, secondary progressive and progressive-relapsing forms of multiple sclerosis.

Built from TCR beta cDNA, the libraries had unique molecular identifiers in them. Between roughly 0.9 and 11 million T cells gave rise to hundreds of thousands of cDNA molecules. TCRdb redid the calling of the PCR reads with MiXCR, one entry per CDR3 protein. The data contain about 540,000 distinct CDR3 sequences, about a third of them singletons. General study findings and limits: Multiple sclerosis was associated with a significant reduction in normalized Chao1 diversity relative to controls. With F measure, samples from one preparation batch clustered together strongly. Patients used roughly five TRBV segments, including TRBV5-6, TRBV5-1 and TRBV20-1, more often than controls.

CDR3 length: 17 amino acids. The junction had 4 bases not matched to a gene; V was cut back by 0 bases and J by 0 bases. Germline V gene lookup returns CDR1 SNHLY and CDR2 FYNNEI. The sequenced sample was blood. The TCR comes from a girl aged 2-17 years with multiple sclerosis. The rearrangement joins TRBV2 to TRBJ1-5, with TRBD1 matching 8 bases. The CDR3 sequence: CASSEARQGHSNQPQHF. The CDR3 bases are TGTGCCAGCAGTGAAGCGCGACAGGGGCATAGCAATCAGCCCCAGCATTTT.